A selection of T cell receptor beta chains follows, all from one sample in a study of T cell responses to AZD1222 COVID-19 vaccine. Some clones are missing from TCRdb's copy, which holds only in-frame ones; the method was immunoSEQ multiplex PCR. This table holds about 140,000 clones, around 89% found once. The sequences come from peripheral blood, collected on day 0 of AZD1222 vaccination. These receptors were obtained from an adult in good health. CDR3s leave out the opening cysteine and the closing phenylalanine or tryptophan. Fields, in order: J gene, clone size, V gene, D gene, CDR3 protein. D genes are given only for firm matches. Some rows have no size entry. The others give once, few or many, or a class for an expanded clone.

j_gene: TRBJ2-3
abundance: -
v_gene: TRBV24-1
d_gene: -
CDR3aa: ATRGAGTDTQY

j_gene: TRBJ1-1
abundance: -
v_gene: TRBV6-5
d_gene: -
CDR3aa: ASRAPRGNTEAF

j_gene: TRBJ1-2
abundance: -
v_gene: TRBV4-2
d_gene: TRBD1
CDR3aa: ASSPGQGANYGYT

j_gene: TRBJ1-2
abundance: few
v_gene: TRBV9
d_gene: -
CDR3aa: ASSVAGGYGYT

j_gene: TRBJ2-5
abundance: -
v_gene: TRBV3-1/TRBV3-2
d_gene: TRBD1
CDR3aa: ASNLLTGKETQY

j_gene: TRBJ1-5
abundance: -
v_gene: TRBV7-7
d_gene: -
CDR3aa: ASSLSAGEPQH

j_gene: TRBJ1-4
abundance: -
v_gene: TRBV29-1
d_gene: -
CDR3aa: SGAGKEKLF

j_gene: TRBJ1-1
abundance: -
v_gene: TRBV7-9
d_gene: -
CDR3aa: ASSLGPEAHHTGTEAF

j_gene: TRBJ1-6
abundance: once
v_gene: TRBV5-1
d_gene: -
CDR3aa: ASSADSPPPLH

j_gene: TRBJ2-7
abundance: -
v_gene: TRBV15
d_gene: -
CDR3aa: ATSRGDPYEQY

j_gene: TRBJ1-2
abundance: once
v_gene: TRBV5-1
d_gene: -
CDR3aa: ASSNTGSPSYGYT

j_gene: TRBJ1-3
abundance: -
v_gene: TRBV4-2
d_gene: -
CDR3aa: ASRLAGKNTIY

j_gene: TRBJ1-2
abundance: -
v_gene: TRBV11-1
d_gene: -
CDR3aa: ASSSVPNFYGYT

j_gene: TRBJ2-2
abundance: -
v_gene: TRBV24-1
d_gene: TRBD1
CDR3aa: ATSDPTGITGELF

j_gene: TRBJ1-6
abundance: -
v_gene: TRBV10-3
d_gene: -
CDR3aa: AISESGDSPLH

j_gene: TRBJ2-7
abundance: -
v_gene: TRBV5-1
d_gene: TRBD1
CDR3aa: ASSLRGQGLHEQY

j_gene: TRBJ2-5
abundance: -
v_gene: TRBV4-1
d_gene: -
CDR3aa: ASSSIYSLQETQY

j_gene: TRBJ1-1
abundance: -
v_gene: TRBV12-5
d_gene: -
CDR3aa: ASGLARYEYRPEAF

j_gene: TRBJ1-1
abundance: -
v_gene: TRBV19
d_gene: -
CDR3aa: ASSISGHTEAF

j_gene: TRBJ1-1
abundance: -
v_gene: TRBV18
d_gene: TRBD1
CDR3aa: ASSPNQGDTEAF

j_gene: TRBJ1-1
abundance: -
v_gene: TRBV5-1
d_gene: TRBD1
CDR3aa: ASSPGTDEAF

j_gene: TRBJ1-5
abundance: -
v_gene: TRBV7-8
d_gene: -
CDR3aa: ASSSYERGNQPQH

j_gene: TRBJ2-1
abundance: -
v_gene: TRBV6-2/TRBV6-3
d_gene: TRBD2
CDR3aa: ASSPTSGGYNEQF

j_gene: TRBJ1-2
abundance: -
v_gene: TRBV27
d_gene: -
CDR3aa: ASSLSGGGMRRVGYT

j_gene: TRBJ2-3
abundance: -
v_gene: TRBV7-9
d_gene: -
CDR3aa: ASSSYGRSTDTQY

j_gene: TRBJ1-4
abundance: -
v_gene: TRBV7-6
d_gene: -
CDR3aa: ASSLYWDTNEKLF

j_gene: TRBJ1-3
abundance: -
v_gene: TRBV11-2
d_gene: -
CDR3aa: ASSARQLLSGNTIY

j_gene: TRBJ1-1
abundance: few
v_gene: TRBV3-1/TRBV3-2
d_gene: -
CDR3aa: ASSPPGGRTEAF

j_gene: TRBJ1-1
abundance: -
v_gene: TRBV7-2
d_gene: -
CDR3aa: ASSPRGTEAF

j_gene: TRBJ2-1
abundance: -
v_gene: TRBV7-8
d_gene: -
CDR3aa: ASSLFGSGYNEQF

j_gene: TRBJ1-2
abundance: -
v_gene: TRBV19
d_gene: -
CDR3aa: ASSIEGGYT

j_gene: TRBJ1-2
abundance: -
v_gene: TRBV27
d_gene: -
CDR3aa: ASSPELRGGGYT

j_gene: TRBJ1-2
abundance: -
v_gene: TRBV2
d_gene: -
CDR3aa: ASRADRGYT

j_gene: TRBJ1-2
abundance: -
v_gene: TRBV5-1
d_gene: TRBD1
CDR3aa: ASSWTGGAYGYT

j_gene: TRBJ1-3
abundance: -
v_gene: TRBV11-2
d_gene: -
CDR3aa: ASSLGEGDNTIY

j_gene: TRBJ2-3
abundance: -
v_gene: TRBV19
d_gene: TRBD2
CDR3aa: ASSMQAGGSDTQY

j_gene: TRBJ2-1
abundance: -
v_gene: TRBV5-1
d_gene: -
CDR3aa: ASSLDGGIPYNEQF

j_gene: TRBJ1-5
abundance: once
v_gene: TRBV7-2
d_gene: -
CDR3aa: ASSPGQPSNQPQH

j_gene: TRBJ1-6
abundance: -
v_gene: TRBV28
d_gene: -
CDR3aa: ASSLSSSPLH

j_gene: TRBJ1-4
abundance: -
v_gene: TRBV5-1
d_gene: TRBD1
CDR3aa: ASKGQGNEKLF

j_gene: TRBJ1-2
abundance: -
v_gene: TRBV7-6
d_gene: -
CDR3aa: ASSLGGGYT

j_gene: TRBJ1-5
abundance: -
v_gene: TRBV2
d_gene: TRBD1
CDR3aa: ASRPGQGGNQPQH